The text below deals with one TCR beta chain. Germline V gene sequence: CDR1 SGHRS, CDR2 YFSETQ. V gave up 0 bases and J gave up 5 bases, with 11 bases separating them. The length of the CDR3 is 14 residues. This sample is drawn from a study of blood T cell repertoires in COVID-19. Whole-study context: The cDNA or gDNA used as material had been derived from T cells, B-cell-depleted T cells, or PBMCs.

Sequencing was performed with immunoSEQ multiplex PCR; in TCRdb, only in-frame clones are kept and a portion is missing. The sample carries about 54,000 clones, 90% recorded once. The sample taken for sequencing was peripheral blood. V and J are TRBV5-1 and TRBJ2-5; D might be TRBD1 (5 bases). This sequence was found in a woman in her 40s with active COVID-19. CDR3 amino acids: CASSLEGVRETQYF. As DNA, the CDR3 is TGCGCCAGCAGCTTGGAAGGGGTAAGGGAGACCCAGTACTTC. The full variable domain, with the rest looked up from reference TRBV5-1 and TRBJ2-5, is KAGVTQTPRYLIKTRGQQVTLSCSPISGHRSVSWYQQTPGQGLQFLFEYFSETQRNKGNFPGRFSGRQFSNSRSEMNVSTLELGDSALYLCASSLEGVRETQYFGPGTRLLVL.